The 7 T cell receptor beta chains below all came from one sample that was sequenced in a study of yellow fever vaccine responses in identical twins. Each CDR3 protein is one row after TCRdb ran MiXCR on the RT-PCR reads. Among fewer than 3,000 distinct CDR3 sequences listed, approximately 84% were seen once. This sample comprised T cells from blood (PBMCs), unsorted or a sorted subset (not recorded which), obtained before or after yellow fever vaccination (not recorded which). The receptors were sampled from a female donor who received the yellow fever vaccine.

V and J are TRBV7-3 and TRBJ2-3, with 10 bases lining up with TRBD2. The CDR3 consists of 17 residues. The germline V gene has CDR1 SGHTA and CDR2 FQGTGA. V shed 5 bases, J shed 6 bases, and the junction held 14 bases outside the gene matches. The CDR3 spells CASSPRAGGPSIDTQYF. The DNA of the CDR3 is TGTGCCAGCAGCCCCCGAGCGGGAGGGCCGTCAATTGATACGCAGTATTTT.

The CDR3, as DNA: TGCAGCGTTCCGAAGACAGGGGGCGGCTACACCTTC. Its protein is CSVPKTGGGYTF. The chain combines TRBV29-1 with TRBJ1-2; 10 bases match TRBD1. Germline V gives CDR1 SQVTM, CDR2 ANQGSEA. J was trimmed by 8 bases and V by 5 bases; bases with no gene match: 5. The CDR3 covers 12 residues.

The chain joins TRBV20-1 to TRBJ2-5; D call uncertain. The CDR3 has 12 amino acids. Trimming left V 1 base short and J 2 bases short, with 5 bases between. CDR1 is DFQATT and CDR2 is SNEGSKA in the germline V gene (reference sequence). CDR3: CSARGRQETQYF. CDR3 coding DNA: TGCAGTGCTAGAGGGCGTCAAGAGACCCAGTACTTC.

This clonotype was seen a few times. The chain recombines TRBV5-1 with TRBJ2-1, with TRBD2 matching over 15 bases. Germline trimming cut 2 bases from V and 14 bases from J; bases unmatched to any gene: 8. Germline loops: CDR1 SGHRS, CDR2 YFSETQ. This CDR3 has 15 amino acids. CDR3 region: CASSFSGTSGGNEFF. Here the CDR3 DNA reads TGCGCCAGCAGCTTCTCCGGGACTAGCGGGGGGAATGAGTTCTTC. Complete variable domain (other parts from reference TRBV5-1 and TRBJ2-1): KAGVTQTPRYLIKTRGQQVTLSCSPISGHRSVSWYQQTPGQGLQFLFEYFSETQRNKGNFPGRFSGRQFSNSRSEMNVSTLELGDSALYLCASSFSGTSGGNEFFGPGTRLTVL.

The chain is built from TRBV5-4 and TRBJ2-5; 8 bases are a match to TRBD1. The CDR3 runs 14 residues. Germline CDR1 is SGHNT and CDR2 is YYREEE (reference sequence). Unmatched junction bases numbered 7, after V lost 5 bases and J lost 4 bases. The CDR3 here is CASSRGQGRETQYF. CDR3 in DNA: TGTGCCAGCAGTCGCGGACAGGGCAGAGAGACCCAGTACTTC.

The V gene is TRBV24-1, the J gene TRBJ2-1; the match to TRBD2 covers 8 bases. This CDR3 spans 14 amino acids. V dropped 3 bases and J dropped 7; count of bases not matched to a gene: 4. Germline assignment: CDR1 KGHDR and CDR2 SFDVKD. In nucleotides, the CDR3 is TGTGCCACCAGTGATGACTTAGCGGGGAATGAGCAGTTCTTC. Translation: CATSDDLAGNEQFF.

This clonotype showed up just a few times. This chain uses TRBV5-1 with TRBJ1-1, with D maybe TRBD1 (6 bases). This CDR3 comprises 16 residues. V was shortened by 4 bases and J by 0 bases, with 16 bases between the two germline ends. From germline, CDR1 is SGHRS and CDR2 YFSETQ. The CDR3 DNA sequence: TGCGCCAGCAGCCCGGGCCAGGGGCACATGAACACTGAAGCTTTCTTT. Encoded protein: CASSPGQGHMNTEAFF.